This passage covers 14 T cell receptor beta chains from one sample sequenced in a study of cytomegalovirus exposure and HLA in healthy donors. PCR employed 60 Vbeta and 13 Jbeta primers. Profiling relied on immunoSEQ multiplex PCR, and the TCRdb table lists in-frame clones only, not all of them. The sample consists of under 200,000 clones, roughly 80% of them appearing once. The sequenced sample was PBMCs. These receptors were taken from a man aged 25-40 years in good health and CMV-seronegative.

This chain links TRBV7-2 with TRBJ1-2, with D tentatively TRBD1 (6 bases). The CDR3 runs 13 residues. The germline V gene encodes CDR1 SGHTA and CDR2 FQGNSA. The V gene lost 5 bases and the J gene lost 6 bases, with 13 bases spanning the gap. The CDR3 region is CASSHGQLNGYTF. DNA of the CDR3: TGTGCCAGCAGCCATGGACAGCTCAATGGCTACACCTTC.

The gene calls are TRBV19 and TRBJ1-1; TRBD1 is a possible D gene (5 bases). Germline CDR1 reads LNHDA; CDR2 reads SQIVND (reference sequence). V dropped 3 bases and J dropped 0 bases, with 11 bases sitting between them. The CDR3 runs to 15 residues. CDR3 protein: CASSIFQGLNTEAFF. CDR3 DNA sequence: TGTGCCAGTAGTATCTTCCAGGGATTGAACACTGAAGCTTTCTTT.

This clone was seen only a few times. The chain carries TRBV27 and TRBJ2-7; 7 positions match TRBD1. The CDR3 consists of 16 residues. Germline V CDR1 and CDR2: MNHEY, SMNVEV (reference sequence). The V and J ends lost 5 bases and 5 bases, in that order; junction bases with no gene match: 15. CDR3 bases: TGTGCCAGCAGTCCAACCCCGACAGGGCTCACCCACGAGCAGTACTTC. As protein: CASSPTPTGLTHEQYF.

This clone was seen a handful of times. This chain connects TRBV6-5 to TRBJ1-2; 12 nucleotides align to TRBD1. Trimming cost V 0 bases and J 6 bases; bases outside gene matches: 2. Germline CDR1 reads MNHEY; CDR2 reads SVGAGI. The CDR3 covers 15 residues. DNA for the CDR3: TGTGCCAGCAGTTACTCCGGGACAGGGGGCGATGGCTACACCTTC. This encodes CASSYSGTGGDGYTF.

The DNA for the CDR3 is TGTGCCACCACCGAACGTCTAGCGGTCTACGAGCAGTACTTC. Translated: CATTERLAVYEQYF. The chain carries TRBV7-8 and TRBJ2-7; 7 bases are shared with TRBD2. This CDR3 has 14 amino acids. Per the germline V gene, CDR1 is SGHVS and CDR2 is FQNEAQ. The junction had 12 bases not matched to a gene; V was cut back by 10 bases and J by 3 bases. The full variable domain, in which reference TRBV7-8 and TRBJ2-7 provide the parts outside the CDR3, is GAGVSQSPRYKVAKRGQDVALRCDPISGHVSLFWYQQALGQGPEFLTYFQNEAQLDKSGLPSDRFFAERPEGSVSTLKIQRTQQEDSAVYLCATTERLAVYEQYFGPGTRLTVT.

The chain carries TRBV7-9 and TRBJ1-5; D is perhaps TRBD1 (5 bases). CDR1 and CDR2 from the germline V gene are SEHNR and FQNEAQ (reference sequence). V was clipped by 0 bases and J by 5 bases, with 8 bases between them. The CDR3 spans 14 residues. CDR3: CASSLAVGDQPQHF. DNA for the CDR3: TGTGCCAGCAGCTTAGCTGTAGGGGATCAGCCCCAGCATTTT.

The chain links TRBV5-1 to TRBJ2-3, with no clear D. The CDR3 sequence is 16 residues long. The V gene lost 5 bases and the J gene lost 0 bases, with 16 bases spanning the gap. Germline CDR1 SGHRS, CDR2 YFSETQ. The CDR3 DNA follows: TGCGCCAGCAGGTCAGGTTTCACCCCTAGCACAGATACGCAGTATTTT. It codes for CASRSGFTPSTDTQYF.

This clone has a handful of counts. The chain combines TRBV30 with TRBJ2-2; the D is unclear. CDR3 size: 12 residues. V lost 3 bases to trimming and J lost 0 bases, with 2 bases between them. The germline V gene has CDR1 GTSNPN and CDR2 SVGIG (reference sequence). This CDR3 reads CAWSANTGELFF. CDR3 nucleotides: TGTGCCTGGAGCGCGAACACCGGGGAGCTGTTTTTT.

This clone has just a few counts. CDR3 in amino acids: CASMGDYNEQYF. CDR3 nucleotide sequence: TGTGCCAGCATGGGGGACTACAACGAGCAGTACTTC. The genes are TRBV2 and TRBJ2-7; TRBD2 agrees at 7 bases. Germline-derived CDR1 and CDR2 are SNHLY and FYNNEI. This CDR3 region has 12 residues. Unmatched junction bases numbered 5, after V lost 7 bases and J lost 5 bases.

The chain uses TRBV11-2 and TRBJ2-7, with D hard to call. Germline CDR1 reads SGHAT; CDR2 reads FQNNGV. The CDR3 consists of 13 residues. Deletions cut 1 base from V and 1 base from J, with 5 bases between. CDR3 in DNA: TGTGCCAGCAGCTTAGTTCCGTCCTACGAGCAGTACTTC. Protein product: CASSLVPSYEQYF. Based on the CDR3 plus reference TRBV11-2 and TRBJ2-7, the full variable domain is EAGVAQSPRYKIIEKRQSVAFWCNPISGHATLYWYQQILGQGPKLLIQFQNNGVVDDSQLPKDRFSAERLKGVDSTLKIQPAKLEDSAVYLCASSLVPSYEQYFGPGTRLTVT.

There are a few counts of this clone. The chain links TRBV28 to TRBJ1-5, with D possibly being TRBD1 (6 bases). This CDR3 contains 14 residues. Germline V gene sequence: CDR1 MDHEN, CDR2 SYDVKM. V lost 6 bases and J 5 bases, leaving 14 bases between the germline ends. The CDR3 DNA reads TGTGCCAGCAGGGGGGCGGGGGCTCATCAGCCCCAGCATTTT. Its protein product is CASRGAGAHQPQHF.

This chain joins TRBV13 and TRBJ2-7; no definite D call. The CDR3 is made up of 12 amino acids. The V end was cut by 5 bases, the J end by 6 bases, with 11 bases between. Germline V gene data show CDR1 as PRHDT and CDR2 as FYEKMQ (reference sequence). The CDR3 sequence: CASSPGHLEQYF. The CDR3 coding sequence is TGTGCCAGCAGCCCAGGCCATCTCGAGCAGTACTTC.

This clone was counted a few times. The DNA of the CDR3 is TGCGCCAGCAGCTTGGACGGACACAGCTCCTATAATTCACCCCTCCACTTT. This translates into CASSLDGHSSYNSPLHF. The V call is TRBV5-1, the J call TRBJ1-6, with D perhaps TRBD1 (5 bases). V lost 0 bases to trimming and J lost 0 bases, with 10 bases between them. The germline V gene has CDR1 SGHRS and CDR2 YFSETQ. This CDR3 region has 17 residues.

This clone has a single count. At one boundary the junction diverges from the germline segment, which might be a read error. Written as DNA, the CDR3 is TGTGCCGGCAGCTTAGGGGACAGGGTCTACGAGCAGTACTTC. It encodes CAGSLGDRVYEQYF. The J gene is TRBJ2-7, the V gene TRBV7-2; TRBD1 aligns across 9 bases. Per germline, CDR1 SGHTA and CDR2 FQGNSA. There are 14 residues in the CDR3.